This record looks at one T cell receptor beta chain sequence and its context. Profiling relied on immunoSEQ multiplex PCR, and the TCRdb table lists in-frame clones only, not all of them. This table holds approximately 110,000 clones, under 90% found once. From germline, CDR1 is SQVTM and CDR2 ANQGSEA. This CDR3 is built from 13 residues. V was pared by 6 bases and J by 4 bases, with 6 bases of the junction left unmatched. These data originate in a study of T cell responses to AZD1222 COVID-19 vaccine. The chain uses TRBV29-1 and TRBJ1-2, with 9 bases lining up with TRBD1. The material sequenced was peripheral blood, taken on day 0 of AZD1222 vaccination. This clonotype was obtained from an adult in good health. As DNA, the CDR3 is TGCAGCGTGTTGACAGGGGGTGGCTATGGCTACACCTTC. Translation: CSVLTGGGYGYTF.